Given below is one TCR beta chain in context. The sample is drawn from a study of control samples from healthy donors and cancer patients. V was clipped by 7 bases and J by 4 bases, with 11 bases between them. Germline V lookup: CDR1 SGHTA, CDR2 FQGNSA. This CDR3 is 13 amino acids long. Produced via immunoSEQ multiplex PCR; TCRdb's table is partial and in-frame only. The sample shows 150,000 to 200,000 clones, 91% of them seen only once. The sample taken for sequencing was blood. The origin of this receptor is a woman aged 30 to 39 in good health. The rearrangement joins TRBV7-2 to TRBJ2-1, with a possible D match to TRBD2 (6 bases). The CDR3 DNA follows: TGTGCCAGCACCGGGAGAAGATACAATGAGCAGTTCTTC. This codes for CASTGRRYNEQFF. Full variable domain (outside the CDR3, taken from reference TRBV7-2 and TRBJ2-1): GAGVSQSPSNKVTEKGKDVELRCDPISGHTALYWYRQSLGQGLEFLIYFQGNSAPDKSGLPSDRFSAERTGGSVSTLTIQRTQQEDSAVYLCASTGRRYNEQFFGPGTRLTVL.